The 15 T cell receptor beta chains reported below all come from one sample, sequenced in a study of blood T cell repertoires in COVID-19. The protocol was immunoSEQ multiplex PCR, while the TCRdb copy is restricted to in-frame clones and leaves out a portion. The sample lists 60,000 or so clones, about nine tenths occurring once. The material sequenced was peripheral blood. The source of these receptors is a human donor with active COVID-19. The donor label of this sample is uncertain.

The chain employs TRBV2 and TRBJ1-4; possibly TRBD1 for D (5 bases). V was cut by 8 bases and J by 7 bases, with 20 bases left in between. The CDR3 spans 15 residues. Germline-derived CDR1 and CDR2 are SNHLY and FYNNEI. The CDR3 here is CASSAEQAISEKLFF. CDR3 bases: TGTGCCAGCTCGGCAGAACAGGCGATAAGTGAAAAACTGTTTTTT. Complete variable domain (other parts from reference TRBV2 and TRBJ1-4): EPEVTQTPSHQVTQMGQEVILRCVPISNHLYFYWYRQILGQKVEFLVSFYNNEISEKSEIFDDQFSVERPDGSNFTLKIRSTKLEDSAMYFCASSAEQAISEKLFFGSGTQLSVL.

V and J are TRBV4-1 and TRBJ1-3; D perhaps matches TRBD1 (6 bases). This CDR3 spans 17 amino acids. Trimming took off 1 base at V and 0 bases at J, with 13 bases between the two ends. The germline gives CDR1 MGHRA, CDR2 YSYEKL. The CDR3 loop reads CASSQGLRGNSGNTIYF. The CDR3, as DNA: TGCGCCAGCAGCCAAGGGCTGAGGGGGAACTCTGGAAACACCATATATTTT.

The chain carries TRBV4-2 and TRBJ2-1; TRBD2 aligns across 16 bases. The germline V gene has CDR1 LGHNA and CDR2 YNFKEQ. Trimming cost V 0 bases and J 8 bases; bases outside gene matches: 1. This CDR3 contains 16 residues. In DNA form, the CDR3 reads TGTGCCAGCAGCCAAGAGGGACTAGCGGGGGGGGATGAGCAGTTCTTC. Translation: CASSQEGLAGGDEQFF.

The V gene is TRBV18, the J gene TRBJ1-3, with 10 bases matching TRBD1. The V gene's germline CDR1 is KGHSH and CDR2 LQKENI. The CDR3 has 15 residues. The V and J ends lost 4 bases and 3 bases, in that order; junction bases with no gene match: 3. CDR3 bases: TGTGCCAGCTCACTCGGGACAGGGGTTGGAAACACCATATATTTT. It specifies CASSLGTGVGNTIYF.

The count of this clone is one. The V and J genes are TRBV15 and TRBJ2-7; 7 positions agree with TRBD1. The CDR3 is made up of 14 amino acids. The V segment lost 3 bases and the J segment 4 bases; nucleotides outside the gene matches: 6. The germline V gene has CDR1 LNHNV and CDR2 YYDKDF (reference sequence). This CDR3 reads CATSRAGGEYEQYF. CDR3 DNA: TGTGCCACCAGCAGGGCAGGGGGAGAGTACGAGCAGTACTTC.

The chain uses TRBV28 and TRBJ2-1; D unresolved. CDR1 and CDR2 from the germline V gene are MDHEN and SYDVKM. This CDR3 has 15 amino acids. V lost 4 bases to trimming and J lost 6 bases, with 16 bases between them. As DNA, the CDR3 is TGTGCCAGCAGTTCTAGAAGGTCTGCCGGCAATGAGCAGTTCTTC. Its protein product is CASSSRRSAGNEQFF.

The rearrangement uses TRBV19 and TRBJ2-1, with 7 bases aligning to TRBD1. Germline V gene sequence: CDR1 LNHDA, CDR2 SQIVND (reference sequence). The CDR3 covers 19 residues. V shed 0 bases and J 0 bases; nucleotides not matched to a gene: 11. In DNA, the CDR3 is TGTGCCAGTAGTATAGATCTATTAGGGGGCGGTTACTCCTACAATGAGCAGTTCTTC. Its translation is CASSIDLLGGGYSYNEQFF.

This rearrangement joins TRBV4-2 to TRBJ2-3; TRBD2 matches at 10 bases. The V gene end was trimmed by 0 bases and the J gene end by 3 bases; junction bases not matched to a gene: 6. This CDR3 is 17 amino acids long. The V gene's germline CDR1 is LGHNA and CDR2 YNFKEQ. In DNA, the CDR3 is TGTGCCAGCAGCCAAGAGGGTAGCGGGAGGAGGACAGATACGCAGTATTTT. It encodes CASSQEGSGRRTDTQYF.

The chain couples TRBV6-5 to TRBJ1-2; 7 bases line up with TRBD1. With V trimmed by 7 bases and J by 5 bases, 10 bases remained unmatched. Germline V gene sequence: CDR1 MNHEY, CDR2 SVGAGI. CDR3 length: 14 residues. CDR3 DNA sequence: TGTGCCAGCACCCTTCAAGGGGGCGAGTATGGCTACACCTTC. This encodes CASTLQGGEYGYTF.

The rearrangement joins TRBV3-1 (or the pseudogene TRBV3-2) to TRBJ1-4; D remains unclear. Germline V gene data show CDR1 as LGHDT and CDR2 as YNNKEL (reference sequence). The CDR3 extends over 14 amino acids. The V gene lost 4 bases and the J gene lost 1 base, with 7 bases spanning the gap. This chain's CDR3 is CASSPRGTNEKLFF. CDR3 in DNA: TGTGCCAGCAGCCCGCGGGGAACTAATGAAAAACTGTTTTTT.

The gene calls are TRBV13 and TRBJ2-1, with D unclear. The germline gives CDR1 PRHDT, CDR2 FYEKMQ (reference sequence). Trimming left V 6 bases short and J 10 bases short, with 16 bases between. There are 13 residues in the CDR3. Here the CDR3 DNA reads TGTGCCAGCAGTACCCGACAAATAATGGAGCAGTTCTTC. It yields the protein CASSTRQIMEQFF.

V is TRBV28 and J is TRBJ2-2; D is unclear. Germline-derived CDR1 and CDR2 are MDHEN and SYDVKM. Trimming pared 2 bases from V and 6 bases from J, leaving 4 bases between. The CDR3 covers 12 residues. The CDR3 sequence is CASSLQAGELFF. The CDR3 bases are TGTGCCAGCAGTTTACAGGCCGGGGAGCTGTTTTTT. Full variable domain (missing parts from reference TRBV28 and TRBJ2-2): DVKVTQSSRYLVKRTGEKVFLECVQDMDHENMFWYRQDPGLGLRLIYFSYDVKMKEKGDIPEGYSVSREKKERFSLILESASTNQTSMYLCASSLQAGELFFGEGSRLTVL.

The J gene is TRBJ2-1, the V gene TRBV6-5, with 8 nucleotides matching TRBD2. The CDR3 loop spans 15 amino acids. CDR1 and CDR2 (germline): MNHEY, SVGAGI. The ends lost 6 bases at V and 0 bases at J; junction bases unmatched: 4. This chain's CDR3 is CASRPGTSSYNEQFF. The CDR3 DNA reads as TGTGCCAGCAGACCCGGGACTAGCTCCTACAATGAGCAGTTCTTC.

V is TRBV5-1 and J is TRBJ2-7; D call uncertain. Trimming removed 4 bases at V and 2 bases at J, with 4 bases between. This CDR3 is 11 amino acids long. Germline V gene data show CDR1 as SGHRS and CDR2 as YFSETQ. The DNA of the CDR3 is TGCGCCAGCAGCGAGGCCTACGAGCAGTACTTC. It is translated as CASSEAYEQYF.

The rearrangement joins TRBV5-6 to TRBJ2-7; D is possibly TRBD2 (5 bases). Germline assignment: CDR1 SGHDT and CDR2 YYEEEE. The CDR3 spans 13 residues. Trimming took 3 bases from V and 5 from J, leaving 12 bases between them. CDR3 protein: CASSYIAYHEQYF. The CDR3 bases are TGTGCCAGCAGCTACATAGCGTACCACGAGCAGTACTTC.